The 13 T cell receptor beta chains reported below all come from one sample, sequenced in a study of blood T cell repertoires in COVID-19. Libraries were prepared by immunoSEQ multiplex PCR; TCRdb keeps only in-frame clonotypes and omits some of them. The data hold about 280,000 clones, with around 90% observed a single time. Sequencing input: peripheral blood. Every receptor here comes from a man between 18 and 35 years old with active or convalescent COVID-19.

This chain links TRBV11-2 with TRBJ1-2; 8 positions agree with TRBD1. This CDR3 comprises 14 residues. J lost 7 bases, V lost 1 base, and 5 bases had no gene match. Per germline, CDR1 SGHAT and CDR2 FQNNGV. The CDR3 DNA reads TGTGCCAGCAGCTTAGGGAGACAGGGGTCTGGCTACACCTTC. Amino acids: CASSLGRQGSGYTF.

The chain uses TRBV11-2 and TRBJ1-5; 7 bases fit TRBD1. Looked up from germline, CDR1 is SGHAT and CDR2 is FQNNGV. The CDR3 is made up of 16 amino acids. With 1 base clipped from V and 0 bases from J, the junction kept 3 bases outside the gene matches. CDR3 sequence reads: CASSLVGTDSNQPQHF. In nucleotides, the CDR3 is TGTGCCAGCAGCTTAGTCGGGACAGATAGCAATCAGCCCCAGCATTTT.

The gene calls are TRBV7-2 and TRBJ2-3, with D perhaps matching TRBD1 (6 bases). With 10 bases removed from V and 3 bases from J, the gap between germline ends came to 11 bases. Germline CDR1 is SGHTA and CDR2 is FQGNSA. The CDR3 length is 12 residues. The CDR3 nucleotides are TGTGCCACTGGACAGTCTACAGATACGCAGTATTTT. The encoded protein is CATGQSTDTQYF.

The CDR3 loop reads CASSLDGERNEQYF. The DNA for the CDR3 is TGTGCCAGCAGCTTAGATGGGGAGCGGAACGAGCAGTACTTC. The chain combines TRBV13 with TRBJ2-7; tentatively, D is TRBD2 (5 bases). CDR3 length equals 14 residues. V lost 1 base to trimming and J lost 5 bases, with 12 bases between them. CDR1 and CDR2 from the germline V gene are PRHDT and FYEKMQ (reference sequence).

The J gene is TRBJ1-1, the V gene TRBV18, with 9 nucleotides matching TRBD1. V lost 1 base, J lost 5 bases, and 2 bases stayed unmatched. The CDR3 is made up of 14 amino acids. Looked up from germline, CDR1 is KGHSH and CDR2 is LQKENI. As DNA, the CDR3 is TGTGCCAGCTCACCACGGGACAGGGTAACTGAAGCTTTCTTT. Its protein product is CASSPRDRVTEAFF.

The rearrangement joins TRBV9 to TRBJ1-4, with no clear D. Trimming stripped 0 bases from V and 7 bases from J, with 10 bases between. The germline CDR1 and CDR2 sequences are SGDLS and YYNGEE. The CDR3 is made up of 14 amino acids. CDR3 region: CASSVGTTREKLFF. The CDR3 bases are TGTGCCAGCAGCGTAGGGACTACACGTGAAAAACTGTTTTTT.

This chain joins TRBV18 and TRBJ2-2; D is perhaps TRBD1 (6 bases). Germline V CDR1 and CDR2: KGHSH, LQKENI. V lost 2 bases to trimming and J lost 6 bases, with 16 bases between them. The CDR3 is 16 residues long. In DNA form, the CDR3 reads TGTGCCAGCTCACCAATGGCAGGGGATTTGCCCGGGGAGCTGTTTTTT. Translated, it gives CASSPMAGDLPGELFF.

V and J are TRBV7-9 and TRBJ1-2; D perhaps matches TRBD1 (6 bases). The ends were cut back, 6 bases at V and 4 bases at J, with 12 bases in the middle. The CDR3 contains 13 residues. CDR1 SEHNR and CDR2 FQNEAQ come from the germline V gene (reference sequence). CDR3 nucleotide sequence: TGTGCCAGCAGGCAAGGACAGATCTATGGCTACACCTTC. Translated, it gives CASRQGQIYGYTF.

V and J are TRBV7-3 and TRBJ2-5, with no clear D. This CDR3 spans 14 amino acids. The germline gives CDR1 SGHTA, CDR2 FQGTGA. Between the trimmed V and J ends, which lost 1 base and 2 bases, there was a span of 8 bases. The CDR3 nucleotides are TGTGCCAGCAGCTTAAGTGCCGGGCAAGAGACCCAGTACTTC. It codes for CASSLSAGQETQYF.

V usage is TRBV4-3 and J usage is TRBJ2-3, with 8 bases aligning to TRBD2. The germline V gene has CDR1 LGHNA and CDR2 YSLEER. The CDR3 has 15 amino acids. V trimming: 4 bases; J trimming: 4 bases; junction bases outside the gene matches: 7. In nucleotides, the CDR3 is TGCGCCAGCAGCCCAGGGACTAGGGCTGCAGATACGCAGTATTTT. It translates to CASSPGTRAADTQYF.

The V call is TRBV7-2, the J call TRBJ1-2; D might be TRBD1 (6 bases). There are 13 residues in the CDR3. V lost 5 bases, J lost 5 bases, and 12 bases lay in between. Germline CDR1 SGHTA, CDR2 FQGNSA. CDR3 region: CASSVGQPYGYTF. DNA for the CDR3: TGTGCCAGCAGCGTTGGACAGCCTTATGGCTACACCTTC.

The table lists this clone with a count of one. The same CDR3 arises from other DNA sequences in this sample as well. This chain uses TRBV14 with TRBJ1-2, with TRBD1 as a possible D gene (6 bases). There are 13 residues in the CDR3. The germline CDR1 and CDR2 sequences are SGHDN and FVKESK. The V end was cut by 1 base, the J end by 6 bases, with 9 bases between. CDR3 bases: TGTGCCAGCAGCCAAGGCCAGGGGAATGGCTACACCTTC. Translated, it gives CASSQGQGNGYTF.

As for this clone: One junction end does not reproduce the germline sequence, and a read error may be involved. The chain is built from TRBV13 and TRBJ1-2, with a weak D call TRBD1 (5 bases). This CDR3 contains 13 residues. CDR1 PRHDT and CDR2 FYEKMQ come from the germline V gene (reference sequence). In DNA form, the CDR3 reads TGTGCCAGCAGCTCGCGGGACGTAATCTCCGGGACGTTC. This encodes CASSSRDVISGTF.